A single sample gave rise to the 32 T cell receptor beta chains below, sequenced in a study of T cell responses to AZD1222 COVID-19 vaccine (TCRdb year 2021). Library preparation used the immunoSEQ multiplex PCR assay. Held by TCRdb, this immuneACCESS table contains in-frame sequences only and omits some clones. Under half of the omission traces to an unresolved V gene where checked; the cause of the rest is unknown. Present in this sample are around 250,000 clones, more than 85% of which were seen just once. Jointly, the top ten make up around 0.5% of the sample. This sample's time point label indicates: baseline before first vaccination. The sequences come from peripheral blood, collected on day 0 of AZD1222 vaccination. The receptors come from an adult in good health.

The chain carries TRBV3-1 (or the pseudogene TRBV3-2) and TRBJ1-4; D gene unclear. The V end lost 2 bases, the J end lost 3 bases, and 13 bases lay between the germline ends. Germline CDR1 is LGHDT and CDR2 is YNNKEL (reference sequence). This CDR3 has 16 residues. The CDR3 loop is CASSQPGLGSNEKLFF. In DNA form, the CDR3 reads TGTGCCAGCAGCCAACCAGGTTTGGGATCTAATGAAAAACTGTTTTTT.

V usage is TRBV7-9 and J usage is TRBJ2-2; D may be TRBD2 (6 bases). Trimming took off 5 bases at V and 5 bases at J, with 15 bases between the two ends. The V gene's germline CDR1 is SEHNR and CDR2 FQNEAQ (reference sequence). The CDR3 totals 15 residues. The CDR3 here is CASSRSTSRTGELFF. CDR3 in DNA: TGTGCCAGCAGCCGATCGACTAGTCGGACCGGGGAGCTGTTTTTT.

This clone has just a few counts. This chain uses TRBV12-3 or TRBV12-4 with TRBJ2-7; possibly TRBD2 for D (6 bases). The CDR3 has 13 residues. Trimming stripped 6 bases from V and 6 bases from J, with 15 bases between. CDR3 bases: TGTGCCAGCAGGGGACTCTCTTGGGCCGAGCAGTACTTC. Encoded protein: CASRGLSWAEQYF.

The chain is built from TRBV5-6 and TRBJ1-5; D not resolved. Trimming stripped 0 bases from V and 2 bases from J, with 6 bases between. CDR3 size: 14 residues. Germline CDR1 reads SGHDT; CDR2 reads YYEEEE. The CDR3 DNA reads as TGTGCCAGCAGCTTGGGGGGTCGCAATCAGCCCCAGCATTTT. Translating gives CASSLGGRNQPQHF.

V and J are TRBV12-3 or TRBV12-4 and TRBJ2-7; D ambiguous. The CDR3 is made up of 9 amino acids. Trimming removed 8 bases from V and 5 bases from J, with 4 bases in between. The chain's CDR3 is CASFHEQYF. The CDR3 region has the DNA TGTGCCAGCTTCCACGAGCAGTACTTC.

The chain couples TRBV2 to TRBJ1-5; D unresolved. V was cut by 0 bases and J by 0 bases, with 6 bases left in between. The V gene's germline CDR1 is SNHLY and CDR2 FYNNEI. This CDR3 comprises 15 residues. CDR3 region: CASSEALGSNQPQHF. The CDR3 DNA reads TGTGCCAGCAGTGAAGCTCTCGGTAGCAATCAGCCCCAGCATTTT.

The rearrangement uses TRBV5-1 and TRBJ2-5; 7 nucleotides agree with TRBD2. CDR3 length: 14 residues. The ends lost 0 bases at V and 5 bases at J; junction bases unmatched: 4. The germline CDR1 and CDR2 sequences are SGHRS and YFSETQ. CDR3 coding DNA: TGCGCCAGCAGCTTGGCCGGGGGGTCGGAGACCCAGTACTTC. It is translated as CASSLAGGSETQYF.

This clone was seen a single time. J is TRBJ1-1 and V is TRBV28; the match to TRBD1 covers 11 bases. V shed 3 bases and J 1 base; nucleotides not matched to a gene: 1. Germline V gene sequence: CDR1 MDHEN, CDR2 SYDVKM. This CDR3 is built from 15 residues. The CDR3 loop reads CASSLGQGENTEAFF. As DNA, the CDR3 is TGTGCCAGCAGTTTGGGACAGGGGGAGAACACTGAAGCTTTCTTT.

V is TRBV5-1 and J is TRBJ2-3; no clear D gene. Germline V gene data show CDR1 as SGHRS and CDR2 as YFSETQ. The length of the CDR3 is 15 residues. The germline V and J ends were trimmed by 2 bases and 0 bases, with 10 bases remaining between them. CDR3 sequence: CASSLRAYSTDTQYF. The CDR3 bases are TGCGCCAGCAGCTTAAGAGCATATAGCACAGATACGCAGTATTTT.

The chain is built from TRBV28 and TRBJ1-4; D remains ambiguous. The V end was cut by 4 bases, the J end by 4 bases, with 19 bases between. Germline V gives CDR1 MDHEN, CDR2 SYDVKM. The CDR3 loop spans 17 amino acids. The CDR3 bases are TGTGCCAGCAGTTCGATTTGGGCCAGGAGAGTTAATGAAAAACTGTTTTTT. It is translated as CASSSIWARRVNEKLFF.

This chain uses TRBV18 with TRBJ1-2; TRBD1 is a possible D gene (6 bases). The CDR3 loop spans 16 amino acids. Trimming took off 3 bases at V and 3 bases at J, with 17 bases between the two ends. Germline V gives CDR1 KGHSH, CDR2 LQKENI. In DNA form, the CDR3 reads TGTGCCAGCTCACCCGGACAGACCGACTCCTACTATGGCTACACCTTC. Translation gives CASSPGQTDSYYGYTF.

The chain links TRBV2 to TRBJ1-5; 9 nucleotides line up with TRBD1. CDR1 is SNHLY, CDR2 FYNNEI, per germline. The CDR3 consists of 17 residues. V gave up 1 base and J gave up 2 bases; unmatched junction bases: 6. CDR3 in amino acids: CASSEDRGPRGNQPQHF. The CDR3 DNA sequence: TGTGCCAGCAGTGAAGACAGGGGGCCCAGGGGCAATCAGCCCCAGCATTTT.

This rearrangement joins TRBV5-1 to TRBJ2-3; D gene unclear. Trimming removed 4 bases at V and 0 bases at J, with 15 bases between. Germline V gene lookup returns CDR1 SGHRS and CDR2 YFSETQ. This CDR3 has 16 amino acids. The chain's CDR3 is CASSPRLRPSTDTQYF. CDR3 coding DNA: TGCGCCAGCAGCCCGCGCCTGAGGCCGAGCACAGATACGCAGTATTTT.

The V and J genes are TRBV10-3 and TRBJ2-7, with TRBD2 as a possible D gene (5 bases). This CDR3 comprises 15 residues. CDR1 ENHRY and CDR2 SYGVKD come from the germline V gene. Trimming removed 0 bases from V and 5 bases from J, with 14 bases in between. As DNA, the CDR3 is TGTGCCATCAGTGAGTCGAGTCCCACCGGGGACGAGCAGTACTTC. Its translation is CAISESSPTGDEQYF.

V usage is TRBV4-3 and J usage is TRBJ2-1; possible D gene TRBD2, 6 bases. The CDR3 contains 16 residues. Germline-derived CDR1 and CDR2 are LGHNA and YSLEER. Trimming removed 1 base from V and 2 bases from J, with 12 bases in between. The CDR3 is CASSQGLAPTYNEQFF. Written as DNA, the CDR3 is TGCGCCAGCAGCCAAGGTCTAGCGCCTACCTACAATGAGCAGTTCTTC.

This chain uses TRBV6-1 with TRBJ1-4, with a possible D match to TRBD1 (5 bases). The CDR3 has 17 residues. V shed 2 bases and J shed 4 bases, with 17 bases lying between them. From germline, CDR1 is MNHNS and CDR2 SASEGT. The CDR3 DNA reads TGTGCCAGCAGTGAAATCCTAGCGGGGCTAAGTAATGAAAAACTGTTTTTT. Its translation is CASSEILAGLSNEKLFF.

The CDR3 loop is CASSTGGGGTGELFF. The DNA for the CDR3 is TGTGCCAGCAGTACAGGGGGCGGCGGCACCGGGGAGCTGTTTTTT. This rearrangement joins TRBV5-6 to TRBJ2-2; 9 bases agree with TRBD1. V was pared by 5 bases and J by 4 bases, with 6 bases of the junction left unmatched. The CDR3 is 15 residues long. The germline gives CDR1 SGHDT, CDR2 YYEEEE.

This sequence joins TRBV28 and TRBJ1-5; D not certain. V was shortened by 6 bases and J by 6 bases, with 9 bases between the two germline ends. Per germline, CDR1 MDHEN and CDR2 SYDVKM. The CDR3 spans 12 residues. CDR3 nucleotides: TGTGCCAGCAGACCCACGATTCAGCCCCAGCATTTT. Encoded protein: CASRPTIQPQHF.

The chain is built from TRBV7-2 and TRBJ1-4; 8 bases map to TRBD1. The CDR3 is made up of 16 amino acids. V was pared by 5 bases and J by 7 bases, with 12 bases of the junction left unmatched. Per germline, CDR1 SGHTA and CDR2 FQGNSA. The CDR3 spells CASSPGTGVRREKLFF. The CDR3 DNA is TGTGCCAGCAGCCCCGGGACAGGAGTGAGGCGTGAAAAACTGTTTTTT.

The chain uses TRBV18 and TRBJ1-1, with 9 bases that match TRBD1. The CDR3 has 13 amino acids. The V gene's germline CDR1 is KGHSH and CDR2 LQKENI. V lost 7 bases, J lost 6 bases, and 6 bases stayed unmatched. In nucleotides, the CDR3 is TGTGCCAGCTTCGACAGGGGGTTACCTGAAGCTTTCTTT. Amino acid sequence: CASFDRGLPEAFF. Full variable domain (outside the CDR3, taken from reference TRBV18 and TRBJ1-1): NAGVMQNPRHLVRRRGQEARLRCSPMKGHSHVYWYRQLPEEGLKFMVYLQKENIIDESGMPKERFSAEFPKEGPSILRIQQVVRGDSAAYFCASFDRGLPEAFFGQGTRLTVV.

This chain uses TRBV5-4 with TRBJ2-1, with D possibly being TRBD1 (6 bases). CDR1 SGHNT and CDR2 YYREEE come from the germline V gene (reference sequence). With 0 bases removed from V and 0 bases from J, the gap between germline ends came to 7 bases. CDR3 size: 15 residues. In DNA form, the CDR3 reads TGTGCCAGCAGCTTGGGAGGGGGCTCCTACAATGAGCAGTTCTTC. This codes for CASSLGGGSYNEQFF.

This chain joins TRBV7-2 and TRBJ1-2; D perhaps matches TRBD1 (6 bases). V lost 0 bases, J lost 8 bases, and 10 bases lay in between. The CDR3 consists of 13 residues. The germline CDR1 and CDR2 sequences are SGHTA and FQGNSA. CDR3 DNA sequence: TGTGCCAGCAGCTTAGCCTGGGGGCAGGGCTACACCTTC. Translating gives CASSLAWGQGYTF.

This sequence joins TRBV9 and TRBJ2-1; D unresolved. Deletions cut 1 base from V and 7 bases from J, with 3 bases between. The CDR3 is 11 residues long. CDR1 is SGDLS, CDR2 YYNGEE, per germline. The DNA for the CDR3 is TGTGCCAGCAGCGTAAGAAATGAGCAGTTCTTC. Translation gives CASSVRNEQFF. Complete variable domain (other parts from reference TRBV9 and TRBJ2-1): DSGVTQTPKHLITATGQRVTLRCSPRSGDLSVYWYQQSLDQGLQFLIQYYNGEERAKGNILERFSAQQFPDLHSELNLSSLELGDSALYFCASSVRNEQFFGPGTRLTVL.

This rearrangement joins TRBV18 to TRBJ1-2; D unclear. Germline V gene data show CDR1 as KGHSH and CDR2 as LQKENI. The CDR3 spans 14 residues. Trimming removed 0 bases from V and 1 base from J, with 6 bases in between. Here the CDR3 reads CASSPPSSNYGYTF. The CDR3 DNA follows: TGTGCCAGCTCACCACCGAGCAGTAACTATGGCTACACCTTC. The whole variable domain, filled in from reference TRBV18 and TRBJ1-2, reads NAGVMQNPRHLVRRRGQEARLRCSPMKGHSHVYWYRQLPEEGLKFMVYLQKENIIDESGMPKERFSAEFPKEGPSILRIQQVVRGDSAAYFCASSPPSSNYGYTFGSGTRLTVV.

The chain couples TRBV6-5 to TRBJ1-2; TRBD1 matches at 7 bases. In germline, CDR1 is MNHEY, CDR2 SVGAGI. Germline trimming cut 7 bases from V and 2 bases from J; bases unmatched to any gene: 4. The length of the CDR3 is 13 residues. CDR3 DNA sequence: TGTGCCAGCAAGGGGACAGACAACTATGGCTACACCTTC. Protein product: CASKGTDNYGYTF.

The CDR3: CASSLRDREDTEAFF. CDR3 in DNA: TGTGCCAGCAGCTTACGGGACAGGGAGGACACTGAAGCTTTCTTT. V is TRBV5-5 and J is TRBJ1-1; 9 bases agree with TRBD1. CDR3 size: 15 residues. The ends lost 2 bases at V and 3 bases at J; junction bases unmatched: 5. CDR1 SGHKS and CDR2 YYEKEE come from the germline V gene (reference sequence).

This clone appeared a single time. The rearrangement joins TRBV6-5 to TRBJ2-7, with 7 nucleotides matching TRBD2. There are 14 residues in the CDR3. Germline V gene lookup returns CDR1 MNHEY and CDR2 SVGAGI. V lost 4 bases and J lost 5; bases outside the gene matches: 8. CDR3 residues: CASSLSWGRDEQYF. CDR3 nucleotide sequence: TGTGCCAGCAGTTTGTCCTGGGGGAGGGACGAGCAGTACTTC.

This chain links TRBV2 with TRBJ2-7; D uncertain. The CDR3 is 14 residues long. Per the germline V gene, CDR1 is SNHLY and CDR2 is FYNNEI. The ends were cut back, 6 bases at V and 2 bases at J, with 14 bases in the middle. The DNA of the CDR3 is TGTGCCAGCAGCATCCCATACCGCACCTACGAGCAGTACTTC. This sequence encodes CASSIPYRTYEQYF.

CDR3 in DNA: TGTGCCAGCAGCCCGGACGGTTCCTACCACGAGCAGTACTTC. This encodes CASSPDGSYHEQYF. The chain is built from TRBV7-2 and TRBJ2-7; D is unresolved. Germline assignment: CDR1 SGHTA and CDR2 FQGNSA. Trimming took off 5 bases at V and 5 bases at J, with 16 bases between the two ends. This CDR3 region has 14 residues.

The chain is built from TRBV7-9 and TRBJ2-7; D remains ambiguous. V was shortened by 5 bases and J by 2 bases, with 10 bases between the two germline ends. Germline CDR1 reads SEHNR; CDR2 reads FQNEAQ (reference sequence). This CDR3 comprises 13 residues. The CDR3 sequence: CASSPAGTYEQYF. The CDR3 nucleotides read TGTGCCAGCAGCCCAGCTGGTACCTACGAGCAGTACTTC.

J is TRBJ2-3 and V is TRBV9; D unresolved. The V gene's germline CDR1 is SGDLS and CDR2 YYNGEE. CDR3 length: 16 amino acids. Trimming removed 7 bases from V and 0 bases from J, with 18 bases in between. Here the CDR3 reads CASSSGVTTSTDTQYF. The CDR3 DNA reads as TGTGCCAGCTCCAGTGGTGTGACAACGAGCACAGATACGCAGTATTTT.

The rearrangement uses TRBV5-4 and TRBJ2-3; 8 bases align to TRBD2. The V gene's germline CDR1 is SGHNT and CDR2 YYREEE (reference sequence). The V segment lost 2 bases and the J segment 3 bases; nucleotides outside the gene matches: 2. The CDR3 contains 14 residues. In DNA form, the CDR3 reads TGTGCCAGCAGCTTCGGACTAGCAACAGATACGCAGTATTTT. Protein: CASSFGLATDTQYF.